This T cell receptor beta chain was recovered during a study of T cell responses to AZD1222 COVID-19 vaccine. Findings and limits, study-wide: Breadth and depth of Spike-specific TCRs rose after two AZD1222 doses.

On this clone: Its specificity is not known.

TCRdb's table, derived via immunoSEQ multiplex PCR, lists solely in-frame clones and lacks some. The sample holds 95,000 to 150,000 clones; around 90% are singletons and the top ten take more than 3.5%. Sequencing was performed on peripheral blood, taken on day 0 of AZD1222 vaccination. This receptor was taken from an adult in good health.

CDR3 nucleotides: TGTGCCATCAGTGAGCTAGGGGGCAGCTCCTACAATGAGCAGTTCTTC. Protein sequence: CAISELGGSSYNEQFF. The V gene is TRBV10-3, the J gene TRBJ2-1, with 7 bases aligning to TRBD1. J was trimmed by 0 bases and V by 2 bases; bases with no gene match: 4. CDR3 length: 16 amino acids. Germline CDR1 and CDR2: ENHRY and SYGVKD.